This T cell receptor beta chain came from a study of cytomegalovirus exposure and HLA in healthy donors. Primers for the PCR totalled 60 Vbeta and 13 Jbeta. Produced via immunoSEQ multiplex PCR; TCRdb's table is partial and in-frame only. There are 100,000 to 150,000 clones in the sample; roughly four fifths occur only once, and 3.6% lies in the top ten. CDR3 length: 14 amino acids. Germline V gene data show CDR1 as SEHNR and CDR2 as FQNEAQ (reference sequence). V lost 5 bases and J lost 4; bases outside the gene matches: 6. The clonotype was recovered from a woman in her thirties or forties in good health and CMV-seropositive. Sequences were obtained from PBMCs. The chain carries TRBV7-9 and TRBJ1-1, with TRBD1 matching 8 bases. CDR3 bases: TGTGCCAGCAGCCCAGACAGGGGTTTCACTGAAGCTTTCTTT. Translating it yields CASSPDRGFTEAFF.